A single sample is the source of the 14 T cell receptor beta chains below, sequenced in a study of shared clonotypes between healthy human individuals. Profiled with immunoSEQ multiplex PCR; TCRdb holds only in-frame clones, not every one. The sample gives about half a million clones, approximately 81% of which show up once; 10% to 15% is in the top ten. The specimen sequenced was PBMCs. These receptors originate from a woman aged 40-49 years in good health. Some clones in this sample may be carry-over from other donors' samples.

On this clone itself: This CDR3 is also generated by other DNA sequences in the sample. J is TRBJ2-3 and V is TRBV27; 7 bases fit TRBD1. Germline lookup yields CDR1 MNHEY and CDR2 SMNVEV (reference sequence). This CDR3 has 15 amino acids. V shed 4 bases, J shed 0 bases, and the junction held 4 bases outside the gene matches. The CDR3 region has the DNA TGTGCCAGCAGTTCAACAGGGGTGAGCACAGATACGCAGTATTTT. This codes for CASSSTGVSTDTQYF.

The rearrangement joins TRBV14 to TRBJ1-1, with D tentatively TRBD1 (5 bases). Trimming stripped 0 bases from V and 1 base from J, with 9 bases between. There are 15 residues in the CDR3. CDR1 is SGHDN and CDR2 is FVKESK in the germline V gene. This CDR3 reads CASSQEQGWNTEAFF. The DNA of the CDR3 is TGTGCCAGCAGCCAAGAGCAGGGATGGAACACTGAAGCTTTCTTT.

CDR3 region: CASSWDSISAGELFF. The CDR3 DNA reads TGTGCCAGCAGCTGGGACAGCATATCCGCCGGGGAGCTGTTTTTT. The rearrangement joins TRBV11-2 to TRBJ2-2; 7 positions agree with TRBD1. CDR1 is SGHAT and CDR2 is FQNNGV in the germline V gene. This CDR3 contains 15 residues. V shed 4 bases, J shed 6 bases, and the junction held 8 bases outside the gene matches.

V gene TRBV6-5 combines with J gene TRBJ2-3; TRBD2 might be the D (6 bases). V gave up 7 bases and J gave up 1 base, with 12 bases separating them. CDR1 and CDR2 from the germline V gene are MNHEY and SVGAGI. The CDR3 is made up of 14 amino acids. CDR3 bases: TGTGCCAGCACCCGGACTATTGGCACAGATACGCAGTATTTT. Translation gives CASTRTIGTDTQYF.

This clone was picked up a small number of times. It differs at one base from a far larger clone, so likely a read error. The genes are TRBV9 and TRBJ2-3; D is tentatively TRBD1 or TRBD2 (5 bases each). CDR1 is SGDLS and CDR2 is YYNGEE in the germline V gene. The CDR3 loop spans 15 amino acids. The CDR3 DNA follows: TGTGCCAGCGGCGTAGAAGGGACGGACGGAGATACGCAGTATTTT. As protein: CASGVEGTDGDTQYF.

Worth noting for this clone: With a far larger clone one base away, a read error is the likely cause. Other nucleotide sequences from this sample produce the same CDR3. This chain connects TRBV27 to TRBJ2-7; D may be TRBD1 or TRBD2 (5 bases each). Germline assignment: CDR1 MNHEY and CDR2 SMNVEV (reference sequence). The CDR3 sequence is 17 residues long. In DNA, the CDR3 is TGTGCCAGTAGTTTAAGGCAAACCGGGACGGAACCCTACGAGCAGTACTTC. This gives the protein CASSLRQTGTEPYEQYF.

Comment on this clone: A far larger clone is one base from this, pointing to a likely read error. The chain uses TRBV28 and TRBJ1-2, with TRBD1 as a possible D gene (6 bases). The length of the CDR3 is 14 residues. CDR1 is MDHEN, CDR2 SYDVKM, per germline. In nucleotides, the CDR3 is TGTGCCAGCAGTCGGCAGGGGTTTAACTATAGCTACACCTTC. Protein product: CASSRQGFNYSYTF.

There are a few counts of this clone. This chain joins TRBV29-1 and TRBJ2-7, with 7 bases matching TRBD1. The CDR3 spans 13 residues. Germline V gene lookup returns CDR1 SQVTM and CDR2 ANQGSEA. Unmatched junction bases numbered 5, after V lost 4 bases and J lost 2 bases. CDR3 amino acids: CSVAGTEPYEQYF. CDR3 sequence (DNA): TGCAGCGTTGCGGGGACAGAGCCCTACGAGCAGTACTTC.

Only a few counts were recorded for this clone. This chain uses TRBV6-6 with TRBJ1-5, with a possible D match to TRBD1 (6 bases). The CDR3 is 16 residues long. Germline CDR1 MNHNY, CDR2 SVGAGI (reference sequence). V lost 2 bases and J 2 bases, leaving 13 bases between the germline ends. The CDR3 loop reads CASSYPQAGGNQPQHF. The CDR3 DNA follows: TGTGCCAGCAGTTACCCCCAGGCAGGGGGCAATCAGCCCCAGCATTTT.

CDR3 loop: CASSLVPTPYNEQFF. CDR3 in DNA: TGTGCCAGCAGCTTAGTGCCCACGCCATACAATGAGCAGTTCTTC. The rearrangement joins TRBV11-2 to TRBJ2-1; D uncertain. V gave up 1 base and J gave up 4 bases, with 11 bases separating them. Germline CDR1 reads SGHAT; CDR2 reads FQNNGV. The CDR3 runs 15 residues. Full variable domain (remainder filled in from reference TRBV11-2 and TRBJ2-1): EAGVAQSPRYKIIEKRQSVAFWCNPISGHATLYWYQQILGQGPKLLIQFQNNGVVDDSQLPKDRFSAERLKGVDSTLKIQPAKLEDSAVYLCASSLVPTPYNEQFFGPGTRLTVL.

V and J are TRBV7-2 and TRBJ2-7; 12 bases are shared with TRBD1. Germline CDR1 and CDR2: SGHTA and FQGNSA. Trimming took 5 bases from V and 3 from J; bases not matched to a gene: 5. The CDR3 has 15 residues. CDR3 protein: CASSVGTGGYYEQYF. DNA for the CDR3: TGTGCCAGCAGCGTGGGGACAGGGGGCTACTACGAGCAGTACTTC.

V usage is TRBV5-6 and J usage is TRBJ1-1; D is ambiguous. Trimming shortened V by 0 bases and J by 2 bases, and 8 bases separated the two germline ends. The CDR3 length is 14 residues. Germline assignment: CDR1 SGHDT and CDR2 YYEEEE. The CDR3 DNA follows: TGTGCCAGCAGCTTGGTTGCAGCCAACACTGAAGCTTTCTTT. It translates to CASSLVAANTEAFF.

In regard to this clone: A far larger clone is only one base removed, so a read error is likely. V is TRBV27 and J is TRBJ1-5; D gene unclear. Germline V gene data show CDR1 as MNHEY and CDR2 as SMNVEV (reference sequence). The length of the CDR3 is 14 residues. CDR3 DNA: TGTGCCAGCAGTCCACTCGGGCGAGATCAGCACCAGCATTTT. The encoded protein is CASSPLGRDQHQHF.

This clone was found once. J is TRBJ1-1 and V is TRBV6-5; 8 bases map to TRBD1. Germline V gene data show CDR1 as MNHEY and CDR2 as SVGAGI. The V and J ends lost 6 bases and 11 bases, in that order; junction bases with no gene match: 5. The CDR3 sequence is 11 residues long. In DNA, the CDR3 is TGTGCCAGCAGCCGACAGGGGATCGCTTTCTTT. This encodes CASSRQGIAFF.